This TCR beta chain was documented in a study of cytomegalovirus exposure and HLA in healthy donors. Study-wide background: About 85 million unique TCR sequences came from HLA-typed donors in an early release.

The CDR3 loop spans 11 amino acids. Trimming stripped 3 bases from V and 3 bases from J, with 2 bases between. CDR1 and CDR2 (germline): MDHEN, SYDVKM. As concerns this clone: Its antigen is currently unknown.

Primers: 60 Vbeta forward and 13 Jbeta reverse. Data came from immunoSEQ multiplex PCR; TCRdb stores just in-frame clones and leaves some out. The table has about 110,000 clones, around 73% seen once. General study points: Accurate prediction of HLA-A and HLA-B alleles (for most subjects) was reportedly achieved from TCR beta sequences. Prior analysis indicated that the majority of TCR beta V segments exhibited productivity approximately 87% or approximately 30% of the time.

The sequence was collected from a man aged 30 to 39 in good health and CMV-seronegative. Sequenced sample: PBMCs. The rearrangement uses TRBV28 and TRBJ2-5; no firm D call. This CDR3 reads CASSFEETQYF. CDR3 bases: TGTGCCAGCAGTTTCGAAGAGACCCAGTACTTC.